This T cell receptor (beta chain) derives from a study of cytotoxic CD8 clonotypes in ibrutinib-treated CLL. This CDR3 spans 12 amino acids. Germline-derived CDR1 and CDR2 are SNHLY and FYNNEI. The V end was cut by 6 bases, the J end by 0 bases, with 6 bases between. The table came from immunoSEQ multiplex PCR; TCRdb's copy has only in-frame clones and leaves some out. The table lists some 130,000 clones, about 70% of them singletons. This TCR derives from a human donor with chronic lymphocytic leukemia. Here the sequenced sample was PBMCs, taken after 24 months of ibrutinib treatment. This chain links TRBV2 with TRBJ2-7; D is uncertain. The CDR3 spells CASSLSSYEQYF. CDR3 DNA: TGTGCCAGCAGCCTCAGCTCCTACGAGCAGTACTTC.